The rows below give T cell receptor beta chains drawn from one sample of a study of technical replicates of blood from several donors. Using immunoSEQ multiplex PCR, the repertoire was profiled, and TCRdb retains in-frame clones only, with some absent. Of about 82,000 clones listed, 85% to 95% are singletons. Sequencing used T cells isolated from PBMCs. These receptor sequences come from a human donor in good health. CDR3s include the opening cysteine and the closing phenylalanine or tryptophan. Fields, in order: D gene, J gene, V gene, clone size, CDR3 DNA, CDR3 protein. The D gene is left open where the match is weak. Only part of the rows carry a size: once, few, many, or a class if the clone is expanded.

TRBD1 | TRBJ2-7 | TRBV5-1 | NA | TGCGCCAGCAGAACTACAGGGGGCGAAGGCAACGAGCAGTACTTC | CASRTTGGEGNEQYF
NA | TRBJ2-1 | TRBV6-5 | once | TGTGCCAGCATCCAGGGGCAACGTTACAATGAGCAGTTCTTC | CASIQGQRYNEQFF
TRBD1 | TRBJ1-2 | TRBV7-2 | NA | TGTGCCAGCAGCTTCGGACAGGTATATGAAGGCTACACCTTC | CASSFGQVYEGYTF
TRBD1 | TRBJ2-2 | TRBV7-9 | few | TGTGCCAGCAGCTCCCCAGGACAGGGGTCCTCGAACACCGGGGAGCTGTTTTTT | CASSSPGQGSSNTGELFF
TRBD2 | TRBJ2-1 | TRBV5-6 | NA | TGTGCCAGCAGCCTGGAGTGGCGGGAGACGGAGGAGCAGTTCTTC | CASSLEWRETEEQFF
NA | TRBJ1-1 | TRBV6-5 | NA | TGTGCCAGCAGTTACTCGGCGGGTATGTACACTGAAGCTTTCTTT | CASSYSAGMYTEAFF
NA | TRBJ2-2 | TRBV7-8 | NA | TGTGCCAGCAGCTTGCACGCGGGCACCGGGGAGCTGTTTTTT | CASSLHAGTGELFF
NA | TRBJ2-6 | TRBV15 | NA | TGTGCCACCAGCAGAGACAGGGGCTCTGGGGCCAACGTCCTGACTTTC | CATSRDRGSGANVLTF
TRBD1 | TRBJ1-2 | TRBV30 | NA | TGTGCCTGGAGGGACAGGTCCTCCTATGGCTACACCTTC | CAWRDRSSYGYTF
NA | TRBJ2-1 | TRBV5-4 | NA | TGTGCCAGCAGCGATATTAGCGGCGCCTCCTACAATGAGCAGTTCTTC | CASSDISGASYNEQFF
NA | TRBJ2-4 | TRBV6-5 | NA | TGTGCCAGCGAGGGCAAAAACATTCAGTACTTC | CASEGKNIQYF
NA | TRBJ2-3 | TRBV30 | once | TGTGCCTGGAGTCTAGACAGGCCCAGCACAGATACGCAGTATTTT | CAWSLDRPSTDTQYF
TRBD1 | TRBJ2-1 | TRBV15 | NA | TGTGCCACCAGCAGACTCCCAGGGGGAGAGCAGTTCTTC | CATSRLPGGEQFF
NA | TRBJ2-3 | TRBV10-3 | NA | TGTGCCATCAGTGAGTCGAACGGGAGCACAGATACGCAGTATTTT | CAISESNGSTDTQYF
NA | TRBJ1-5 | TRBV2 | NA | TGTGCCAGCAGTGGACAGTATAGCAATCAGCCCCAGCATTTT | CASSGQYSNQPQHF
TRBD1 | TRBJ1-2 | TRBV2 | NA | TGTGCCACCCGGACGGTAGGACAGGCCTATGGCTACACCTTC | CATRTVGQAYGYTF
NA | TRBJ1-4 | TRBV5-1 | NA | TGCGCCAGCAGCTTGAGGGGTGACGAAAAACTGTTTTTT | CASSLRGDEKLFF